Listed below are T cell receptor beta chains from one sample, sequenced in a study of a mutant IDH1 vaccine in newly diagnosed glioma. Method: immunoSEQ multiplex PCR; TCRdb's copy keeps in-frame clones and lacks some. The sample carries about 100,000 clones, around 80% recorded once. Sequencing was performed on PBMCs, taken from a glioma patient treated with radiotherapy, temozolomide or both. The source is a man aged 35-49 years with glioma. CDR3s include the opening cysteine and the closing phenylalanine or tryptophan. The D gene is left open where the match is weak. The listing skips clone size in some rows; elsewhere it reads once, few, many or a size class.

>NA|TRBV6-5|few|TRBJ1-1
TGTGCCAGCAGTTACCAGGGATCCACTGAAGCTTTCTTT
CASSYQGSTEAFF
>TRBD2|TRBV5-6|NA|TRBJ2-1
TGTGCCAGCAGCTTGGGACTAGCGGGACTCAATGAGCAGTTCTTC
CASSLGLAGLNEQFF
>NA|TRBV5-6|NA|TRBJ1-5
TGTGCCAGCAGCTTGGGAGGGGGGGGTCAGCCCCAGCATTTT
CASSLGGGGQPQHF
>NA|TRBV7-9|few|TRBJ1-2
TGTGCCAGCAGCTTAGAAGCGTCGCCCTATGGCTACACCTTC
CASSLEASPYGYTF
>NA|TRBV5-1|NA|TRBJ1-4
TGCGCCAGCAGCTTGGAGGGGAGTTCTAATGAAAAACTGTTTTTT
CASSLEGSSNEKLFF
>NA|TRBV18|NA|TRBJ2-3
TGTGCCAGCTCACCAGGCGATCCCTGGTATTTT
CASSPGDPWYF
>NA|TRBV7-9|NA|TRBJ1-2
TGTGCCAGCAGCCCACAGGTTAACTATGGCTACACCTTC
CASSPQVNYGYTF
>NA|TRBV4-1|once|TRBJ2-7
TGCGCCAGCAGCCTAAGGGGGGGCTCGACCAGTTACGAGCAGTACTTC
CASSLRGGSTSYEQYF
>TRBD1|TRBV7-2|NA|TRBJ2-7
TGTGCCAGCAGCTTAGGATGGACAGGGGGCTACGAGCAGTACTTC
CASSLGWTGGYEQYF
>NA|TRBV4-3|NA|TRBJ2-7
TGCGCCAGCAGCCAAGTCGGCGCTCTAGGCGAGCAGTACTTC
CASSQVGALGEQYF
>NA|TRBV18|NA|TRBJ2-1
TGTGCCAGCTCACCGAACGACCCCTACAATGAGCAGTTCTTC
CASSPNDPYNEQFF
>NA|TRBV7-2|NA|TRBJ2-5
TGTGCCAGCAGCTTTCAGGGACTGCAAGAGAGCCAGTACTTC
CASSFQGLQESQYF
>NA|TRBV18|NA|TRBJ2-1
TGTGCCAGCTACGGGGGCAATGAGCAGTTCTTC
CASYGGNEQFF
>NA|TRBV20-1|NA|TRBJ2-5
TGCAGTGCTAGGTGGGGTGGGACCCAGTACTTC
CSARWGGTQYF
>NA|TRBV2|NA|TRBJ2-7
TGTGCCAGCAGTGAAGCGCTTCTAGCACTTCGCGAGCAGTACTTC
CASSEALLALREQYF
>TRBD1|TRBV11-2|NA|TRBJ2-7
TGTGCCAGCAGCTCCGGGACAGGGCACTACGAGCAGTACTTC
CASSSGTGHYEQYF
>TRBD2|TRBV6-5|few|TRBJ2-7
TGTGCCAGCAGGAGACTAGCGGGATTCCACGAGCAGTACTTC
CASRRLAGFHEQYF
>TRBD1|TRBV30|NA|TRBJ1-5
TGTGCCTGGAGCCTACAGGGGGCCGGGCGGCCCCAGCATTTT
CAWSLQGAGRPQHF
>NA|TRBV19|NA|TRBJ2-2
TGTGCCAGTTCGACAGACTCGAACACCGGGGAGCTGTTTTTT
CASSTDSNTGELFF
>NA|TRBV18|once|TRBJ1-2
TGTGCCAGCTCACCAGTAACAGGTTTTTATGGCTACACCTTC
CASSPVTGFYGYTF
>NA|TRBV9|NA|TRBJ2-3
TGTGCCAGCAGCGTGTCAGGGAAGGCAGATACGCAGTATTTT
CASSVSGKADTQYF
>NA|TRBV21-1|NA|TRBJ1-2
TGTGCCAGCAGCAAAGAATGGGAGCTCGGCTATGGCTACACCTTC
CASSKEWELGYGYTF
>NA|TRBV4-3|NA|TRBJ1-2
TGCGCCAGCAGCCAAGATCTGGGGGCACGCTATGGCTACACCTTC
CASSQDLGARYGYTF
>NA|TRBV4-2|NA|TRBJ2-6
TGTGCCAGCAGCCACGTCCCGGGCTCTGGGGCCAACGTCCTGACTTTC
CASSHVPGSGANVLTF
>NA|TRBV18|NA|TRBJ1-4
TGTGCCAGCTCAGATCCGACCGAACCTAATGAAAAACTGTTTTTT
CASSDPTEPNEKLFF
>NA|TRBV5-8|NA|TRBJ2-1
TGTGCCAGCAGCTTGGATGGGGGAGTCCCCCACAATGAGCAGTTCTTC
CASSLDGGVPHNEQFF
>NA|TRBV7-2|NA|TRBJ1-2
TGTGCCAGCAGCTTAGCCCAAAGGCCCTATGGCTACACCTTC
CASSLAQRPYGYTF
>TRBD1|TRBV13|NA|TRBJ2-1
TGTGCCAGCAGCTTAGAGGGCTTGCGGGGGACAGGGAGCAATGAGCAGTTCTTC
CASSLEGLRGTGSNEQFF
>NA|TRBV10-3|NA|TRBJ2-2
TGTGCCATCAGTGAGTCGAAGAGGACCAACACCGGGGAGCTGTTTTTT
CAISESKRTNTGELFF
>TRBD2|TRBV27|few|TRBJ2-1
TGTGCCAGCAGTTTACTTGGACTAGCAGGGGACAATGAGCAGTTCTTC
CASSLLGLAGDNEQFF
>NA|TRBV7-6|NA|TRBJ1-1
TGTGCCAGCAGCTTCGGGGGGATGAACACTGAAGCTTTCTTT
CASSFGGMNTEAFF
>TRBD2|TRBV4-2|NA|TRBJ2-1
TGTGCCAGCAGAGGTGGGTCTAGCGGGAGTCCTGGAAATGAGCAGTTCTTC
CASRGGSSGSPGNEQFF
>NA|TRBV6-4|NA|TRBJ2-7
TGTGCCACCGGAACGGACGAGCAGTACTTC
CATGTDEQYF
>NA|TRBV7-2|NA|TRBJ2-5
TGTGCCAGCAGCTTAAGGTGGAGACAAGAGACCCAGTACTTC
CASSLRWRQETQYF
>TRBD1|TRBV6-5|NA|TRBJ1-4
TGTGCCAGCAGTAGAAAGACAGGGGGCACTGAAAAACTGTTTTTT
CASSRKTGGTEKLFF
>NA|TRBV30|NA|TRBJ2-7
TGTGCCTGGAGTGTAAGGACTGCCGGGGACGAGCAGTACTTC
CAWSVRTAGDEQYF
>NA|TRBV25-1|NA|TRBJ2-7
TGTGCCAGCAGTGAATCCACCTACGAGCAGTACTTC
CASSESTYEQYF
>TRBD1|TRBV19|few|TRBJ1-1
TGTGCCAGTAGTATAGTGACAGGGGGCACTGAAGCTTTCTTT
CASSIVTGGTEAFF
>TRBD1|TRBV7-8|NA|TRBJ1-5
TGTGCCAGCAGCGATGACAGGGCGGATCAGCCCCAGCATTTT
CASSDDRADQPQHF